Shown below are 11 T cell receptor beta chains from a single sample sequenced in a study of shared clonotypes between healthy human individuals. Naive CD8 populations comprised CD45RO-negative cells positively selected for CCR7, excluding terminally differentiated effector memory CD45RA+ cells. Data came from immunoSEQ multiplex PCR; TCRdb stores just in-frame clones and leaves some out. The top ten hold roughly 1.1% of the sample, which has some 2 million clones, about 94% seen once. The sample comprised naive CD8+ T cells sorted from blood. All receptors come from a man between 18 and 35 years old in good health.

This rearrangement joins TRBV29-1 to TRBJ1-1, with a weak D call TRBD1 (5 bases). V lost 3 bases, J lost 4 bases, and 21 bases lay in between. The CDR3 runs 16 residues. Germline values: CDR1 SQVTM, CDR2 ANQGSEA. The CDR3 spells CSVEGRWDPGPTEAFF. DNA for the CDR3: TGCAGCGTTGAGGGACGATGGGACCCTGGCCCCACTGAAGCTTTCTTT.

This sequence joins TRBV28 and TRBJ2-5; a possible D gene is TRBD2 (5 bases). This CDR3 is built from 17 residues. V lost 4 bases and J lost 4, with 22 bases in between. Germline CDR1 is MDHEN and CDR2 is SYDVKM. CDR3 bases: TGTGCCAGCAGTTATATCCTAGGCCTCGAAGAGGGAGAGACCCAGTACTTC. It translates to CASSYILGLEEGETQYF. The variable domain in full, completed from reference TRBV28 and TRBJ2-5, reads DVKVTQSSRYLVKRTGEKVFLECVQDMDHENMFWYRQDPGLGLRLIYFSYDVKMKEKGDIPEGYSVSREKKERFSLILESASTNQTSMYLCASSYILGLEEGETQYFGPGTRLLVL.

The chain uses TRBV30 and TRBJ1-1; perhaps TRBD1 as D (5 bases). Germline values: CDR1 GTSNPN, CDR2 SVGIG (reference sequence). The V gene lost 5 bases and the J gene lost 4 bases, with 14 bases spanning the gap. CDR3 length: 13 amino acids. The CDR3 spells CAWQALGGTEAFF. Here the CDR3 DNA reads TGTGCCTGGCAGGCCTTGGGGGGCACTGAAGCTTTCTTT.

The chain couples TRBV27 to TRBJ2-7; 7 bases align to TRBD1. Germline CDR1 is MNHEY and CDR2 is SMNVEV (reference sequence). The CDR3 totals 13 residues. After removal of 5 bases from V and 6 bases from J, the junction contained 7 bases not matched to a gene. CDR3 region: CASSLYRGSEQYF. The CDR3 DNA reads as TGTGCCAGCAGTCTGTACAGGGGATCCGAGCAGTACTTC.

On this clone itself: Other DNA sequences within the sample encode an identical CDR3. The chain carries TRBV27 and TRBJ1-2; no reliable D call. The CDR3 spans 13 residues. V lost 3 bases to trimming and J lost 5 bases, with 10 bases between them. In germline, CDR1 is MNHEY, CDR2 SMNVEV (reference sequence). This chain's CDR3 is CASSFQEGYGYTF. The CDR3 nucleotides read TGTGCCAGCAGTTTTCAGGAAGGGTATGGCTACACCTTC.

This clone came up a few times. The chain joins TRBV6-6 to TRBJ1-2; no reliable D call. Trimming pared 7 bases from V and 2 bases from J, leaving 5 bases between. Per germline, CDR1 MNHNY and CDR2 SVGAGI (reference sequence). The CDR3 length is 11 residues. The CDR3 loop is CASNRNYGYTF. CDR3 bases: TGTGCCAGCAATCGAAACTATGGCTACACCTTC.

This clone occurred once. The V call is TRBV9, the J call TRBJ2-3; TRBD2 is a possible D gene (6 bases). V lost 4 bases to trimming and J lost 2 bases, with 14 bases between them. The CDR3 is 15 amino acids. The V gene's germline CDR1 is SGDLS and CDR2 YYNGEE. CDR3 sequence reads: CASSSSGGTTDTQYF. In DNA, the CDR3 is TGTGCCAGCAGCTCTTCCGGGGGAACCACAGATACGCAGTATTTT.

The rearrangement uses TRBV6-5 and TRBJ1-2; unclear D gene. Trimming removed 6 bases at V and 7 bases at J, with 9 bases between. The V gene's germline CDR1 is MNHEY and CDR2 SVGAGI. This CDR3 is built from 11 residues. The CDR3 protein is CASRGPLGYTF. CDR3 sequence (DNA): TGTGCCAGCAGGGGCCCCCTTGGCTACACCTTC.

As for this clone: The identical CDR3 is also encoded by other nucleotide sequences in the sample. The V gene is TRBV28, the J gene TRBJ1-5; D is ambiguous. Trimming cost V 2 bases and J 1 base, with 6 bases left between them. Germline assignment: CDR1 MDHEN and CDR2 SYDVKM. The CDR3 contains 14 residues. In DNA form, the CDR3 reads TGTGCCAGCAGTTTAGGAGGAAGCAATCAGCCCCAGCATTTT. Translated, it gives CASSLGGSNQPQHF.

The rearrangement uses TRBV28 and TRBJ2-5; D gene uncertain. Germline-derived CDR1 and CDR2 are MDHEN and SYDVKM. The V end lost 7 bases, the J end lost 4 bases, and 13 bases lay between the germline ends. The CDR3 consists of 13 residues. Here the CDR3 reads CASTPSVGETQYF. DNA of the CDR3: TGTGCCAGCACTCCATCGGTGGGAGAGACCCAGTACTTC.

The chain is built from TRBV4-3 and TRBJ2-7, with TRBD1 as a possible D gene (5 bases). V was cut by 3 bases and J by 5 bases, with 17 bases left in between. Per the germline V gene, CDR1 is LGHNA and CDR2 is YSLEER. The CDR3 length is 15 residues. CDR3 sequence: CASSQNLGLVHEQYF. As DNA, the CDR3 is TGCGCCAGCAGCCAGAATTTGGGGCTGGTCCACGAGCAGTACTTC.